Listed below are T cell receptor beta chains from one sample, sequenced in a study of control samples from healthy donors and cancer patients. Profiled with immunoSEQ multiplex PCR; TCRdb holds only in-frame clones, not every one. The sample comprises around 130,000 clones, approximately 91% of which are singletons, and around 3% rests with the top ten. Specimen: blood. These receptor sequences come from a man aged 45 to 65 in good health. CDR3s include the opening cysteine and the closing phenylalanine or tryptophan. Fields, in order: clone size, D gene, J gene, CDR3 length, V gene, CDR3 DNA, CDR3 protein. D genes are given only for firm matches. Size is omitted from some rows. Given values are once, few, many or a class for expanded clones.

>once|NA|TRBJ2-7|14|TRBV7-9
TGTGCCAGCAGCCCCTCGTGGGGGGCCTACGAGCAGTACTTC
CASSPSWGAYEQYF
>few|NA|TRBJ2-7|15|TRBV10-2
TGCGCCAGCAGTGAGTCTGACCACCTTGGGTTGGAGCAGTACTTC
CASSESDHLGLEQYF
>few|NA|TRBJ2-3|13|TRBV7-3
TGTGCCAGCAGCCCAAACGGTGCAGATACGCAGTATTTT
CASSPNGADTQYF
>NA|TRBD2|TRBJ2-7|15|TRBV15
TGTGCCACCAGCAGATGGAGCGGGGGATCCTACGAGCAGTACTTC
CATSRWSGGSYEQYF
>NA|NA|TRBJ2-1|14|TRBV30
TGTGCCTGGGCCCTCTCCTCGAGGGACAATGAGCAGTTCTTC
CAWALSSRDNEQFF
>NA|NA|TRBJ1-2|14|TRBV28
TGTGCCAGCAATTGGGGGCAGGGGTACTATGGCTACACCTTC
CASNWGQGYYGYTF
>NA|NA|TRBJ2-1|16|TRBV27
TGTGCCAGCAGTTTAAGTTGGGGGAACGAATACAATGAGCAGTTCTTC
CASSLSWGNEYNEQFF
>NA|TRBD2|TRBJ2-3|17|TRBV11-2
TGTGCCAGCAGCCTAGCAGCGGGGGGGTCTGCAAGAGATACGCAGTATTTT
CASSLAAGGSARDTQYF
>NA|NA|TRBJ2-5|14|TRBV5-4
TGTGCCAGCAACCTAGGGACTTCACAAGAGACCCAGTACTTC
CASNLGTSQETQYF
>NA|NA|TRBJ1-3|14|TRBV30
TGTGCCTGGAGTGTATCTGGGTCTGGAAACACCATATATTTT
CAWSVSGSGNTIYF
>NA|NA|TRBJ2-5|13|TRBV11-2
TGTGCCAGCAGCTCCCTTCCCCAAGAGACCCAGTACTTC
CASSSLPQETQYF
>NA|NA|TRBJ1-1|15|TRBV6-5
TGTGCCAGCAGTTACTCGTACTCAGTGAACACTGAAGCTTTCTTT
CASSYSYSVNTEAFF
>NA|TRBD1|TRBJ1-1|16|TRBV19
TGTGCCAGTAGTATCCGGGGACAGGGTAGAAGAACTGAAGCTTTCTTT
CASSIRGQGRRTEAFF
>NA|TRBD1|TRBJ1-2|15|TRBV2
TGTGCCAGCAGTCTCGGACAGGGTCTTAACTATGGCTACACCTTC
CASSLGQGLNYGYTF
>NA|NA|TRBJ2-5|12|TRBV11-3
TGTGCCAGCAGCTCCGGGTCCGGGACCCAGTACTTC
CASSSGSGTQYF
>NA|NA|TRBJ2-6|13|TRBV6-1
TGTGCCAGCAGTGTCTCTGGGGCCAACGTCCTGACTTTC
CASSVSGANVLTF
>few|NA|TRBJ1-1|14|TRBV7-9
TGTGCCAGCAGACAACTACAGGGGAACACTGAAGCTTTCTTT
CASRQLQGNTEAFF
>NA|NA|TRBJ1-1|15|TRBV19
TGTGCCAGTAGTATAGGACAGGCCAGGAACACTGAAGCTTTCTTT
CASSIGQARNTEAFF
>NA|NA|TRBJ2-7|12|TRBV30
TGTGCCTGGAGTGTACGTGGTCTCGAGCAGTACTTC
CAWSVRGLEQYF
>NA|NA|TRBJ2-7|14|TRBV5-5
TGTGCCAGCAGCCAAGGCCGGGGTTCCTACGAGCAGTACTTC
CASSQGRGSYEQYF
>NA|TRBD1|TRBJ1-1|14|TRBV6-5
TGTGCCAGCAGCTTTACAGGGGGCCGAACTGAAGCTTTCTTT
CASSFTGGRTEAFF
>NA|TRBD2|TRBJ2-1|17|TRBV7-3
TGTGCCAGCAGCTTATGGGGACCGGGACTAGCGATGAATGAGCAGTTCTTC
CASSLWGPGLAMNEQFF
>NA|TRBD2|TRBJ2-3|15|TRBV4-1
TGCGCCAGCGGTGAACTAGCGGGGGGACCAGATACGCAGTATTTT
CASGELAGGPDTQYF
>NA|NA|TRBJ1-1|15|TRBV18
TGTGCCAGCTCTCTTATGGGGTGGTTGGAAACTGAAGCTTTCTTT
CASSLMGWLETEAFF
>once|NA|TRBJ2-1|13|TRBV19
TGTGCCAGTAGTCCCCGACAGTACAATGAGCAGTTCTTC
CASSPRQYNEQFF
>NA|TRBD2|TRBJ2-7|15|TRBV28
TGTGCCAGCAGTCACAATGGGCTAGCGGGGTACGAGCAGTACTTC
CASSHNGLAGYEQYF
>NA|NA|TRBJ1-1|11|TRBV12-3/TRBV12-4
TGTGCCAGCAGTGGACCATCTAAAGCTTTCTTT
CASSGPSKAFF
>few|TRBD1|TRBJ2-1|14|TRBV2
TGTGCCAGCAGTGAAGCGGGACAGGCAGTTGAGCAGTTCTTC
CASSEAGQAVEQFF
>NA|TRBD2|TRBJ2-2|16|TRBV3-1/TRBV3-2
TGTGCCAGCAGACGCGGGGGGGCCGTATTCGCCGGGGAGCTGTTTTTT
CASRRGGAVFAGELFF
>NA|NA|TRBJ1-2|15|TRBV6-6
TGTGCCAGCAGTTATGGCTCGGGCGCTAACTATGGCTACACCTTC
CASSYGSGANYGYTF
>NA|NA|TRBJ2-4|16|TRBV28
TGTGCCAGCAGTCCTGAGGTGAGATGGGCCAAAAACATTCAGTACTTC
CASSPEVRWAKNIQYF
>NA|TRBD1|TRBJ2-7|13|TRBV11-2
TGTGCCAGCAGCGCAACGCAGGGGGTAGAGCAGTACTTC
CASSATQGVEQYF
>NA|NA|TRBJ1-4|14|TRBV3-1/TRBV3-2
TGTGCCAGCAGCCAAGCTGGGACTAATGAAAAACTGTTTTTT
CASSQAGTNEKLFF
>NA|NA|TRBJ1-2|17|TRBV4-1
TGCGCCAGCAGCCAAGGGGCCGGGACACGCCGGACCTATGGCTACACCTTC
CASSQGAGTRRTYGYTF
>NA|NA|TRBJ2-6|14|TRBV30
TGTGCCACGGACAGCAGCTCTGGGGCCAACGTCCTGACTTTC
CATDSSSGANVLTF
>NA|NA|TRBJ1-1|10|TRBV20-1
TGCAGTGCTAGCCGGGCTGAAGCTTTCTTT
CSASRAEAFF
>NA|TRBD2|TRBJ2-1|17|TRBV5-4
TGTGCCAGCAGCTTGGACGATCCAGCGGGGGGCCGAAATGAGCAGTTCTTC
CASSLDDPAGGRNEQFF
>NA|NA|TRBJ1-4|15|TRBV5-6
TGTGCCAGCAGCTCCCGACAGGTGCAGGGTGAAAAACTGTTTTTT
CASSSRQVQGEKLFF
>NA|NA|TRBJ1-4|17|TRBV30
TGTGCCTGGAGTACGCACAAAGGGGGGGTCGGTGGTGAAAAACTGTTTTTT
CAWSTHKGGVGGEKLFF
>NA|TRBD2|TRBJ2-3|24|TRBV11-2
TGTGCCAGCAGTTTACGCGGGTTCGGAGTTGCTAGCGGGGGGGTTGAACCGCACACAGATACGCAGTATTTT
CASSLRGFGVASGGVEPHTDTQYF
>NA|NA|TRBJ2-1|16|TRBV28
TGTGCCAGCAGTTTAGTGTTGCGGGGGCATTACAATGAGCAGTTCTTC
CASSLVLRGHYNEQFF
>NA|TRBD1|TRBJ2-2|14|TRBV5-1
TGCGCCAGCAGCCCGGACAGGGTTACCGGGGAGCTGTTTTTT
CASSPDRVTGELFF
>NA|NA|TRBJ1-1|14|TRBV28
TGTGCCAGCAGAGCCGACGGAGCGAACACTGAAGCTTTCTTT
CASRADGANTEAFF
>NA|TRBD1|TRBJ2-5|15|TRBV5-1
TGCGCCAGCAGCCGCAACAGGGGATACCAAGAGACCCAGTACTTC
CASSRNRGYQETQYF
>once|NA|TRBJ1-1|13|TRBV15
TGTGCCACCAGCAGAGGGCCGAACACTGAAGCTTTCTTT
CATSRGPNTEAFF